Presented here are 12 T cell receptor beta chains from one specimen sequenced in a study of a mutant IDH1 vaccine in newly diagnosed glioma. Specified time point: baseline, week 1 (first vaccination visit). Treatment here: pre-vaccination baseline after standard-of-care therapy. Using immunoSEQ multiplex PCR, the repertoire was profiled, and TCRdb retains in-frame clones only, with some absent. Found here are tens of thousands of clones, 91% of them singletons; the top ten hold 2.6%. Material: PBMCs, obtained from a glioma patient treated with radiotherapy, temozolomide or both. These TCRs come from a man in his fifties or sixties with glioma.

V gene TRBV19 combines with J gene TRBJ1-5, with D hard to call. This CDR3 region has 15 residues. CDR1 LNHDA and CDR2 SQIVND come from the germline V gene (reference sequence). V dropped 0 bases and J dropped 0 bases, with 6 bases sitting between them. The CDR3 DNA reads TGTGCCAGTAGTATAGATCCTTATAGCAATCAGCCCCAGCATTTT. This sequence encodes CASSIDPYSNQPQHF.

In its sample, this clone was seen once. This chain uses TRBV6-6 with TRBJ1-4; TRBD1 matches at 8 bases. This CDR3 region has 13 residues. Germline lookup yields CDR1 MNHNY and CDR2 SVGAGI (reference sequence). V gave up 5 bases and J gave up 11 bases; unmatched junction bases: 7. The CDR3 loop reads CASSDRGNGKLFF. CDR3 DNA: TGTGCCAGCAGTGACAGGGGTAACGGGAAACTGTTTTTT.

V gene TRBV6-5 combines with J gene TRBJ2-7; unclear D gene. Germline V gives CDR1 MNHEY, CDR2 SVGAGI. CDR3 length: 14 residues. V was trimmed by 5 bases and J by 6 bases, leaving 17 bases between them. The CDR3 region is CASSRGQRLGEQYF. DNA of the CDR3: TGTGCCAGCAGTCGCGGCCAACGTTTGGGCGAGCAGTACTTC.

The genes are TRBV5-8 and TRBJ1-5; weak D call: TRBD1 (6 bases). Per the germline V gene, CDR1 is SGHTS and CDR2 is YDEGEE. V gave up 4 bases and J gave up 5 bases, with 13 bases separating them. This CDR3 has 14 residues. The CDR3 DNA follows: TGTGCCAGCAGCGACCGGGACATTTATCAGCCCCAGCATTTT. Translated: CASSDRDIYQPQHF.

CDR3 sequence reads: CASREQGWYGYTF. The CDR3 nucleotides read TGTGCCAGCAGGGAACAGGGTTGGTATGGCTACACCTTC. The rearrangement joins TRBV6-5 to TRBJ1-2; D perhaps matches TRBD1 (6 bases). Germline CDR1 reads MNHEY; CDR2 reads SVGAGI. The CDR3 is 13 residues long. The V gene lost 6 bases and the J gene lost 5 bases, with 13 bases spanning the gap.

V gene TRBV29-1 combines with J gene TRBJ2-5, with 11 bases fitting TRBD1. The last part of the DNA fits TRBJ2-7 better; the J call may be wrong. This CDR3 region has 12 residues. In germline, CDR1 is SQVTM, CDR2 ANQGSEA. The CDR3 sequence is CSAMGQGGEQYF. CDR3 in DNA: TGCAGCGCCATGGGACAGGGGGGCGAGCAGTACTTC.

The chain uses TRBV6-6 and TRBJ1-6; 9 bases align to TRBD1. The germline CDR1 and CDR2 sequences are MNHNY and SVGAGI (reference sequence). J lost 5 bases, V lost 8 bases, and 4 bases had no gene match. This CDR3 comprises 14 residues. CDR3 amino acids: CASGRDRDNSPLHF. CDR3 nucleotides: TGTGCCAGCGGGCGGGACAGGGATAATTCACCCCTCCACTTT.

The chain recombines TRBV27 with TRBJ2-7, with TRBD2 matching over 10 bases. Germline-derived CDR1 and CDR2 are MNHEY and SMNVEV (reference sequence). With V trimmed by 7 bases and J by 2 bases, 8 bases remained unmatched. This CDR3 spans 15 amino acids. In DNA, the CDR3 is TGTGCCAGCACCCTAGCGGGAGACAGTCCCTACGAGCAGTACTTC. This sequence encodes CASTLAGDSPYEQYF.

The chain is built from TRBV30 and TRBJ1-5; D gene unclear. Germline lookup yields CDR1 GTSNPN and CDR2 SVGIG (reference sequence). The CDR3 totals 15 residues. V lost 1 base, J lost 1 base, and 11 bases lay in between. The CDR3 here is CAWSDGHRSNQPQHF. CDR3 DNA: TGTGCCTGGAGTGATGGGCACAGAAGCAATCAGCCCCAGCATTTT. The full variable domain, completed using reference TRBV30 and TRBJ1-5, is SQTIHQWPATLVQPVGSPLSLECTVEGTSNPNLYWYRQAAGRGLQLLFYSVGIGQISSEVPQNLSASRPQDRQFILSSKKLLLSDSGFYLCAWSDGHRSNQPQHFGDGTRLSIL.

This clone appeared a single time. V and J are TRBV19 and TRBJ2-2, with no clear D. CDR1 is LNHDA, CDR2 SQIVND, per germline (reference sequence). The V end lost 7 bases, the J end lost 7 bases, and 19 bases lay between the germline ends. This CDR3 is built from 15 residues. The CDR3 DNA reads TGTGCCAGTAAAAGGCGGCCCAACACGTTCGGGGAGCTGTTTTTT. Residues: CASKRRPNTFGELFF.

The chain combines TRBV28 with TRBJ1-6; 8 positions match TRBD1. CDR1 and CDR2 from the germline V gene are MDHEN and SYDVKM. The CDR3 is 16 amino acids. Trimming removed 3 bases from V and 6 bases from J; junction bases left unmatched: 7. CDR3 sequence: CASSFYRGAINSPLHF. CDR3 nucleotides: TGTGCCAGCAGTTTCTACAGGGGGGCCATTAATTCACCCCTCCACTTT.

In nucleotides, the CDR3 is TGCGCCAGCAGCCCCTTGGGGTTGGAAAACATTCAGTACTTC. Translating gives CASSPLGLENIQYF. The V and J genes are TRBV5-1 and TRBJ2-4; D unresolved. Per germline, CDR1 SGHRS and CDR2 YFSETQ. The CDR3 consists of 14 residues. V shed 4 bases and J shed 5 bases, with 13 bases lying between them.